One T cell receptor beta chain is described in this entry. Its cognate antigen has yet to be identified. It has no much larger one-base neighbor in the sample; base qualities were not kept. Via the germline V gene, CDR1 is SGHDT and CDR2 YYEEEE. The CDR3 runs 15 residues from the cysteine to the phenylalanine. The CDR3 DNA has 45 bases and is translated from base 1. V lost 4 bases and J lost 4 bases, and the count of bases not matched to a germline gene is 10. The data were obtained in a study of blood T cell repertoires in COVID-19 (dated by TCRdb to 2019 to 2021). Regarding the research as a whole: Collaborator samples came from the United States, Italy and Spain and covered acute and convalescent phases of COVID-19. The prospective study material was composed of cDNA or gDNA derived from T cells, B-cell-depleted T cells, or PBMCs. The dataset comprised deeply sampled blood TCRbeta repertoires from subjects exposed to, actively infected with, or recovered from COVID-19. The repertoires were released in a freely available public database meant as a resource for research on the immune response to SARS-CoV-2. The samples were drawn from the first 160 participants of the ongoing ImmuneRACE study and from 950 to 1,500 subjects provided by 6 global collaborators. A de-identified subject ID, COVID-19 status, age in years and sex were almost always included in the sample metadata. Where HLA class I and class II types were available, the types were taken from metadata supplied by the sample provider, not from assay-based typing. Paper-wide results and their limitations: Clinical and demographic metadata were provided uncurated, with the amount varying by source and participant.

The collaborating institutions used their own protocols to collect whole blood in K2EDTA tubes. Collaborator samples were shipped for TCRbeta analysis as frozen whole blood, isolated PBMCs, or DNA extracted from either sample type. TCRbeta CDR3 regions were amplified from genomic DNA using the immunoSEQ Assay, a bias-controlled multiplex PCR. On the study's bioinformatics: Within the assay, amplification of reference gene primers was used to estimate how many nucleated cells each sample contained. Sequence reads were collapsed and filtered to measure the absolute abundance of every unique TCRbeta CDR3 rearrangement. Productive Simpson clonality was computed per sample as the square root of Simpson's diversity index over productive rearrangements. The clones in this table, taken by TCRdb from immuneACCESS, are in-frame only. Not every clone is retained; where verified, under half of the shortfall comes from an unresolved V gene, and the cause of the rest is unknown. D and trimming were read from the DNA, whereas the V and J calls and clone size are those reported in that table. The table for this sample lists about 98,000 clones; approximately 86% of them were counted only once. Jointly, the top ten make up approximately 10% of the sample.

This clonotype originated in a man aged 45 to 65 with acute or convalescent COVID-19. The V and J genes are TRBV5-6 and TRBJ2-7; 8 middle bases align to TRBD2. Sequenced: peripheral blood. Here the CDR3 is given as CASSLRRLALYEQYF. The sequenced DNA: TGTGCCAGCAGCCTCCGGCGACTAGCGTTATACGAGCAGTACTTC.